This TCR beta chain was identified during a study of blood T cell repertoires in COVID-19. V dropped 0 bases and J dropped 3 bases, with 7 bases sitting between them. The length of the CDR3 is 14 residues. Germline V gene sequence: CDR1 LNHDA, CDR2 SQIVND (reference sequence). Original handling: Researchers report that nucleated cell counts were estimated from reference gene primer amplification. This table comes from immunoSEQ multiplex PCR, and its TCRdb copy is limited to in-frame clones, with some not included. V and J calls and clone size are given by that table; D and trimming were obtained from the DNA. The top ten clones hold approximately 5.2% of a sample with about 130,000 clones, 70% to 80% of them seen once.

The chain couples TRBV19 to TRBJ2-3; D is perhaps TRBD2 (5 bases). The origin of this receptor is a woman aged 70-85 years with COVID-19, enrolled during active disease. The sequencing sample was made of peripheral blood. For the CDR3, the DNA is TGTGCCAGTAGTATAGAGAGAGGGACAGATACGCAGTATTTT. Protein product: CASSIERGTDTQYF. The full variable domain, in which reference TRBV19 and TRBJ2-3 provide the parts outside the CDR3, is DGGITQSPKYLFRKEGQNVTLSCEQNLNHDAMYWYRQDPGQGLRLIYYSQIVNDFQKGDIAEGYSVSREKKESFPLTVTSAQKNPTAFYLCASSIERGTDTQYFGPGTRLTVL.